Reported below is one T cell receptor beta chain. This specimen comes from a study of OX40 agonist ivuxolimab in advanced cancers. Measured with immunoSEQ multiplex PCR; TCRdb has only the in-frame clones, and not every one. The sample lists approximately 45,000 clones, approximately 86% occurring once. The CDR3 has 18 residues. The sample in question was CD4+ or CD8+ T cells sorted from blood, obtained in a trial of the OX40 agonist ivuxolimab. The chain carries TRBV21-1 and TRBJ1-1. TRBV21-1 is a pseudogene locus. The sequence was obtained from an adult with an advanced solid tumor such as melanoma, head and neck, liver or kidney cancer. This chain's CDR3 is CASSAWGADSFMNTEAFF. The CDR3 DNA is TGTGCCAGCAGCGCCTGGGGGGCGGACTCATTCATGAACACTGAAGCTTTCTTT.